The present T cell receptor beta chain was sequenced within a study of T cell responses to AZD1222 COVID-19 vaccine. Notes on the study in general: Across the whole spike, CD4 TCRs peaked at regions 160-218 and 743-854. Just a handful of people given AZD1222 tested seropositive at baseline.

Trimming removed 4 bases at V and 0 bases at J, with 13 bases between. The CDR3 loop spans 15 amino acids. Germline CDR1 reads GTSNPN; CDR2 reads SVGIG (reference sequence). Clones were sequenced by immunoSEQ multiplex PCR, and TCRdb holds only the in-frame ones, with some missing. The sample shows around 180,000 clones, approximately 92% of them seen only once. In the case of this clone: Its antigen is unknown.

This TCR derives from an adult in good health. The chain employs TRBV30 and TRBJ1-3; the D gene is possibly TRBD1 (5 bases). The source was peripheral blood, collected on day 0 of AZD1222 vaccination. CDR3 in DNA: TGTGCCTGGAATCTACGGGGGTACTCTGGAAACACCATATATTTT. It codes for CAWNLRGYSGNTIYF.